These 32 T cell receptor beta chains were all obtained from the same sample, sequenced in a study of cytomegalovirus exposure and HLA in healthy donors. The study ran its PCR with 60 Vbeta and 13 Jbeta primers. The method was immunoSEQ multiplex PCR; TCRdb's version includes in-frame clones alone and lacks a portion of them. The sample lists some 150,000 clones, approximately 79% seen once, with under 2.5% in the top ten. The sample comprised PBMCs. The receptors here all came from a man aged 40-49 years in good health and CMV-seronegative.

This chain joins TRBV5-4 and TRBJ1-2; D might be TRBD1 (5 bases). Trimming took 0 bases from V and 0 from J, leaving 15 bases between them. CDR1 and CDR2 (germline): SGHNT, YYREEE (reference sequence). The CDR3 length is 17 residues. Here the CDR3 DNA reads TGTGCCAGCAGCTTGGTAAGGGGCGCCCAAACTAACTATGGCTACACCTTC. It codes for CASSLVRGAQTNYGYTF. Complete variable domain (other parts from reference TRBV5-4 and TRBJ1-2): ETGVTQSPTHLIKTRGQQVTLRCSSQSGHNTVSWYQQALGQGPQFIFQYYREEENGRGNFPPRFSGLQFPNYSSELNVNALELDDSALYLCASSLVRGAQTNYGYTFGSGTRLTVV.

This rearrangement joins TRBV2 to TRBJ2-7, with TRBD1 as a possible D gene (6 bases). This CDR3 is built from 14 residues. Per the germline V gene, CDR1 is SNHLY and CDR2 is FYNNEI. Trimming took 6 bases from V and 6 from J, leaving 18 bases between them. CDR3 nucleotide sequence: TGTGCCAGCAGGAGGGGGACCCCCTGGGGCGAGCAGTACTTC. Encoded protein: CASRRGTPWGEQYF.

The chain recombines TRBV6-5 with TRBJ1-1; D call uncertain. The CDR3 runs to 13 residues. V gave up 4 bases and J gave up 0 bases, with 6 bases separating them. The germline V gene encodes CDR1 MNHEY and CDR2 SVGAGI. CDR3 residues: CASSWQMNTEAFF. The CDR3 DNA reads TGTGCCAGCAGTTGGCAGATGAACACTGAAGCTTTCTTT.

The chain has TRBV30 and TRBJ1-5, with TRBD1 matching over 7 bases. J was trimmed by 0 bases and V by 4 bases; bases with no gene match: 9. From germline, CDR1 is GTSNPN and CDR2 SVGIG (reference sequence). This CDR3 spans 16 amino acids. The CDR3 loop reads CAWTVPTGISNQPQHF. DNA of the CDR3: TGTGCCTGGACGGTCCCGACAGGGATTAGCAATCAGCCCCAGCATTTT.

The rearrangement uses TRBV11-2 and TRBJ2-7, with D tentatively TRBD1 (6 bases). The CDR3 is 15 residues long. V was shortened by 5 bases and J by 4 bases, with 18 bases between the two germline ends. Per germline, CDR1 SGHAT and CDR2 FQNNGV. This chain's CDR3 is CASSLLPGERYEQYF. CDR3 DNA sequence: TGTGCCAGCAGCCTTTTACCAGGGGAGAGGTACGAGCAGTACTTC.

V usage is TRBV30 and J usage is TRBJ1-6; D not certain. Deletions cut 0 bases from V and 7 bases from J, with 10 bases between. The CDR3 has 14 amino acids. Germline V gene lookup returns CDR1 GTSNPN and CDR2 SVGIG (reference sequence). CDR3 nucleotide sequence: TGTGCCTGGAGTGTGGGCAGCAGGAATTCACCCCTCCACTTT. Translated, it gives CAWSVGSRNSPLHF. Together with reference TRBV30 and TRBJ1-6, the CDR3 gives the full variable domain: SQTIHQWPATLVQPVGSPLSLECTVEGTSNPNLYWYRQAAGRGLQLLFYSVGIGQISSEVPQNLSASRPQDRQFILSSKKLLLSDSGFYLCAWSVGSRNSPLHFGNGTRLTVT.

The chain employs TRBV19 and TRBJ1-2; 7 positions agree with TRBD1. The V gene's germline CDR1 is LNHDA and CDR2 SQIVND (reference sequence). This CDR3 has 15 amino acids. V was clipped by 6 bases and J by 4 bases; unmatched bases: 11. The CDR3 spells CASRTGEAGRYGYTF. The CDR3 bases are TGTGCCAGTAGAACAGGGGAAGCAGGCCGCTATGGCTACACCTTC. Combining the CDR3 with reference TRBV19 and TRBJ1-2 gives the whole variable domain DGGITQSPKYLFRKEGQNVTLSCEQNLNHDAMYWYRQDPGQGLRLIYYSQIVNDFQKGDIAEGYSVSREKKESFPLTVTSAQKNPTAFYLCASRTGEAGRYGYTFGSGTRLTVV.

In regard to this clone: Its ends do not fully match the called genes, so a read error is possible. The chain recombines TRBV6-6 with TRBJ2-4; the D gene is possibly TRBD2 (5 bases). CDR3 length: 13 residues. Germline CDR1 is MNHNY and CDR2 is SVGAGI (reference sequence). As DNA, the CDR3 is TGTGCCAGCAGGAGGGTAGCCAAAAACAGTCAGTACTTC. This translates into CASRRVAKNSQYF.

The chain recombines TRBV18 with TRBJ2-7, with 7 bases fitting TRBD1. In germline, CDR1 is KGHSH, CDR2 LQKENI. The CDR3 consists of 13 residues. J lost 5 bases, V lost 6 bases, and 7 bases had no gene match. The CDR3 DNA reads TGTGCCAGCTCCTTAGGGGGCGCTGACGAGCAGTACTTC. Protein product: CASSLGGADEQYF. Together with reference TRBV18 and TRBJ2-7, the CDR3 gives the full variable domain: NAGVMQNPRHLVRRRGQEARLRCSPMKGHSHVYWYRQLPEEGLKFMVYLQKENIIDESGMPKERFSAEFPKEGPSILRIQQVVRGDSAAYFCASSLGGADEQYFGPGTRLTVT.

V is TRBV18 and J is TRBJ2-7; 7 bases fit TRBD1. J gave up 5 bases and V 3 bases, and 7 bases lay outside the gene matches. The CDR3 is 14 amino acids. CDR1 is KGHSH, CDR2 LQKENI, per germline. CDR3 DNA sequence: TGTGCCAGCTCACCCAACAGGGGTTTCGACGAGCAGTACTTC. Residues: CASSPNRGFDEQYF.

V usage is TRBV10-2 and J usage is TRBJ2-7; unclear D gene. Germline CDR1 and CDR2: WSHSY and SAAADI. V was shortened by 4 bases and J by 4 bases, with 20 bases between the two germline ends. The CDR3 has 16 residues. This CDR3 is CASSAAPPTRGYEQYF. The CDR3 DNA follows: TGCGCCAGCAGTGCGGCGCCCCCGACCCGAGGTTACGAGCAGTACTTC.

The chain is built from TRBV5-4 and TRBJ2-1; D is unresolved. The CDR3 length is 13 residues. The V gene lost 5 bases and the J gene lost 1 base, with 7 bases spanning the gap. Germline V gene sequence: CDR1 SGHNT, CDR2 YYREEE (reference sequence). As DNA, the CDR3 is TGTGCCAGCAGTCTAAAATCCTACAATGAGCAGTTCTTC. Protein product: CASSLKSYNEQFF.

The V call is TRBV19, the J call TRBJ2-2; 10 nucleotides line up with TRBD2. This CDR3 contains 18 residues. Trimming removed 1 base from V and 5 bases from J; junction bases left unmatched: 10. Germline V gene lookup returns CDR1 LNHDA and CDR2 SQIVND (reference sequence). CDR3 bases: TGTGCCAGTAGTATAGCTAATCTAGCGGGAGTATATACCGGGGAGCTGTTTTTT. This gives the protein CASSIANLAGVYTGELFF.

The chain uses TRBV25-1 and TRBJ2-2; 8 bases are a match to TRBD2. V lost 7 bases to trimming and J lost 3 bases; unmatched junction nucleotides: 4. The CDR3 totals 14 residues. Germline V lookup: CDR1 MGHDK, CDR2 SYGVNS. CDR3 DNA sequence: TGTGCCAGCACCCGGGGGGGGCACACCGGGGAGCTGTTTTTT. It codes for CASTRGGHTGELFF. Looking up the rest from reference TRBV25-1 and TRBJ2-2 gives the full variable domain: EADIYQTPRYLVIGTGKKITLECSQTMGHDKMYWYQQDPGMELHLIHYSYGVNSTEKGDLSSESTVSRIRTEHFPLTLESARPSHTSQYLCASTRGGHTGELFFGEGSRLTVL.

This clone was detected a few times. The gene calls are TRBV5-1 and TRBJ1-5; 8 nucleotides line up with TRBD1. There are 18 residues in the CDR3. The V gene end was trimmed by 4 bases and the J gene end by 6 bases; junction bases not matched to a gene: 18. Per the germline V gene, CDR1 is SGHRS and CDR2 is YFSETQ. The CDR3 bases are TGCGCCAGCAGCCCGGTGGGGGCAGGGGGCGATTTGGTTCAGCCCCAGCATTTT. It codes for CASSPVGAGGDLVQPQHF.

V and J are TRBV2 and TRBJ2-7; TRBD1 agrees at 8 bases. This CDR3 comprises 13 residues. Germline trimming cut 11 bases from V and 2 bases from J; bases unmatched to any gene: 8. Per germline, CDR1 SNHLY and CDR2 FYNNEI. The CDR3 coding sequence is TGTGCCGGAAACAGGGGGAGAGCCTACGAGCAGTACTTC. Protein sequence: CAGNRGRAYEQYF.

The V call is TRBV21-1, the J call TRBJ2-3; no DNA check was done on the table's D call, TRBD2. TRBV21-1 counts as a pseudogene. The CDR3 covers 21 residues. The CDR3 protein is CASSKAPGLAADNRHTDTQYF. The CDR3 nucleotides are TGTGCCAGCAGCAAAGCTCCCGGACTAGCGGCAGATAACAGACACACAGATACGCAGTATTTT.

The rearrangement uses TRBV30 and TRBJ2-7, with D perhaps matching TRBD2 (5 bases). V lost 3 bases to trimming and J lost 0 bases, with 15 bases between them. Germline lookup yields CDR1 GTSNPN and CDR2 SVGIG (reference sequence). The CDR3 consists of 15 residues. The CDR3 reads CAWRNSAASSYEQYF. Written as DNA, the CDR3 is TGTGCCTGGAGAAATAGCGCCGCGAGCTCCTACGAGCAGTACTTC.

The rearrangement links TRBV28 to TRBJ2-5; tentative D call: TRBD2 (6 bases). V lost 6 bases and J lost 4, with 21 bases in between. This CDR3 is 16 amino acids long. Germline V CDR1 and CDR2: MDHEN, SYDVKM. The CDR3 DNA follows: TGTGCCAGCAGCTTGGTGGAGGGGAGAGGGAGAGAGACCCAGTACTTC. As protein: CASSLVEGRGRETQYF.

The J gene is TRBJ1-5, the V gene TRBV10-1; possibly TRBD1 for D (5 bases). Deletions cut 8 bases from V and 1 base from J, with 27 bases between. Germline V gives CDR1 WNHNN, CDR2 SYGVQD (reference sequence). The CDR3 is 19 amino acids. CDR3 sequence (DNA): TGCGCCAGCCGCAGTGTCAGGGCGCCCCCGACGAGGAGCAATCAGCCCCAGCATTTT. Its protein product is CASRSVRAPPTRSNQPQHF.

The V gene is TRBV6-5, the J gene TRBJ2-7; 16 nucleotides agree with TRBD2. The CDR3 length is 15 residues. J gave up 4 bases and V 4 bases, and 1 base lay outside the gene matches. CDR1 is MNHEY and CDR2 is SVGAGI in the germline V gene. CDR3 sequence: CASSWGLAGGYEQYF. DNA for the CDR3: TGTGCCAGCAGTTGGGGACTAGCGGGAGGGTACGAGCAGTACTTC.

The chain combines TRBV5-1 with TRBJ2-2; 7 bases fit TRBD1. Trimming at V came to 4 bases and at J to 7 bases, leaving 10 bases not matched to a gene. This CDR3 is built from 15 residues. Looked up from germline, CDR1 is SGHRS and CDR2 is YFSETQ. Here the CDR3 DNA reads TGCGCCAGCAGCCCGCGACAGGGTTCCGGCGGGGAGCTGTTTTTT. It codes for CASSPRQGSGGELFF.

This clone has a handful of counts. The CDR3 spells CASSHETSGRGEQYF. Written as DNA, the CDR3 is TGTGCCAGCTCCCACGAGACTAGCGGGAGGGGCGAGCAGTACTTC. J is TRBJ2-7 and V is TRBV18, with 14 bases fitting TRBD2. The germline CDR1 and CDR2 sequences are KGHSH and LQKENI. Losses at the gene ends were 6 bases for V and 6 bases for J; bases not matched to a gene: 7. This CDR3 has 15 residues.

This chain joins TRBV10-1 and TRBJ2-7, with D possibly matching TRBD2 (6 bases). CDR3 size: 18 residues. Per the germline V gene, CDR1 is WNHNN and CDR2 is SYGVQD (reference sequence). V was cut by 6 bases and J by 7 bases, with 31 bases left in between. In DNA, the CDR3 is TGCGCCAGCAGACGACTAGGAGCCGCGGCTTTACTCGAGGGGGAGCAGTACTTC. It translates to CASRRLGAAALLEGEQYF.

The genes are TRBV29-1 and TRBJ1-2, with 7 bases fitting TRBD1. Per germline, CDR1 SQVTM and CDR2 ANQGSEA. The CDR3 runs 13 residues. V gave up 2 bases and J gave up 7 bases; unmatched junction bases: 7. The DNA for the CDR3 is TGCAGCGTTGAACCCCGGACAGGTTTTGGCTACACCTTC. Translating gives CSVEPRTGFGYTF.

The sample holds a few counts of this clone. The chain's CDR3 is CASSPQVYEQYF. The CDR3, as DNA: TGTGCCAGCAGCCCCCAGGTCTACGAGCAGTACTTC. This chain links TRBV14 with TRBJ2-7; D remains unclear. CDR3 length: 12 residues. Germline lookup yields CDR1 SGHDN and CDR2 FVKESK. Trimming took 4 bases from V and 3 from J, leaving 7 bases between them.

V is TRBV2 and J is TRBJ2-3; D is perhaps TRBD2 (6 bases). The CDR3 sequence is 13 residues long. CDR1 and CDR2 from the germline V gene are SNHLY and FYNNEI. V shed 11 bases and J shed 1 base, with 13 bases lying between them. The CDR3 coding sequence is TGTGCCGGACGGGAGAGGGGCACAGATACGCAGTATTTT. This encodes CAGRERGTDTQYF.

This clone was recorded once. V is TRBV18 and J is TRBJ2-1, with a weak D call TRBD2 (5 bases). Trimming removed 2 bases from V and 1 base from J, with 12 bases in between. The CDR3 runs to 16 residues. CDR1 is KGHSH, CDR2 LQKENI, per germline. The DNA for the CDR3 is TGTGCCAGCTCACCAGCCAGCGGATTATCCTACAATGAGCAGTTCTTC. This sequence encodes CASSPASGLSYNEQFF.

The V and J genes are TRBV27 and TRBJ2-7, with TRBD2 matching over 12 bases. The CDR3 covers 15 residues. Germline V lookup: CDR1 MNHEY, CDR2 SMNVEV (reference sequence). The trim removed 5 bases at V and 5 bases at J, leaving 7 bases unmatched. CDR3: CASSLTSGSIHEQYF. The CDR3 DNA is TGTGCCAGCAGTCTGACTAGCGGGAGTATCCACGAGCAGTACTTC.

This clone was detected only a few times. The chain carries TRBV29-1 and TRBJ2-2; TRBD1 matches at 7 bases. The V gene's germline CDR1 is SQVTM and CDR2 ANQGSEA. The CDR3 is 12 amino acids. J was trimmed by 6 bases and V by 7 bases; bases with no gene match: 5. The CDR3 bases are TGCAGCGGCAACAGGGGACCCGGGGAGCTGTTTTTT. This encodes CSGNRGPGELFF.

V usage is TRBV6-1 and J usage is TRBJ2-5; 9 positions agree with TRBD2. CDR3 size: 15 residues. Germline CDR1 is MNHNS and CDR2 is SASEGT. V shed 4 bases and J 2 bases; nucleotides not matched to a gene: 5. The CDR3 sequence is CASSVGSGGQETQYF. The DNA for the CDR3 is TGTGCCAGCAGTGTGGGTAGCGGGGGACAAGAGACCCAGTACTTC.

In regard to this clone: One junction end disagrees with the germline gene, perhaps due to a read error. V and J are TRBV5-1 and TRBJ2-4; no reliable D call. The CDR3 is made up of 15 amino acids. Germline CDR1 is SGHRS and CDR2 is YFSETQ. In DNA, the CDR3 is TGCGCCAGCAGCTTGACAGACCAAGCCAAAAACAGTCAGTACTTC. Its translation: CASSLTDQAKNSQYF.